This T cell receptor beta chain was recovered during a study of cytomegalovirus exposure and HLA in healthy donors. Whole-study results and caveats: Among TCR sequences, most were rare, though some public TCRs appeared in many donors. Altogether, around 160 TCR beta chains were recorded as cytomegalovirus-associated. A few chains tied to CMV proved CMV antigen-specific in vitro.

As regards this clone: What it recognizes is unknown.

The donors belonged to the roughly 110-subject validation cohort, separate from the approximately 700-subject first cohort. The CDR3 totals 11 residues. Germline values: CDR1 SGHNT, CDR2 YYREEE (reference sequence). Trimming removed 3 bases from V and 7 bases from J, with 7 bases in between. Sequenced by immunoSEQ multiplex PCR; TCRdb stores in-frame clones only, minus some. The repertoire consists of some 180,000 clones, with 86% occurring once and the leading ten covering around 7.2%. V and J are TRBV5-4 and TRBJ1-1; D remains unclear. The receptor comes from a man younger than 40 in good health and CMV-seropositive. Material: PBMCs. The CDR3 coding sequence is TGTGCCAGCAGCTACCTGGGTGAAGCTTTCTTT. Protein: CASSYLGEAFF.